This record covers a single T cell receptor beta chain. Its specificity is not known. Unstimulated Tregs (CD4+CD25+CD127-) and CD4+CD25- non-Tregs were sorted from PBMCs. These data belong to a study of Tregs in tolerant kidney transplant recipients. Points from the study as a whole: Validation in larger populations is needed because few patients were studied. Activated donor B cell expansion appeared to reveal the most relevant donor-specific TCRbeta repertoire.

Generated by immunoSEQ multiplex PCR, the TCRdb table keeps only in-frame clones and is missing some. The table includes some 110,000 clones, about 90% detected once. The CDR3 extends over 17 amino acids. Trimming cost V 2 bases and J 1 base, with 17 bases left between them. Germline CDR1 is SGHRS and CDR2 is YFSETQ. This chain uses TRBV5-1 with TRBJ2-3; tentative D call: TRBD1 (5 bases). Sequenced input: CD4+ T cells from blood. The receptor's source is a human donor in good health. CDR3 region: CASSFSPSQGGTDTQYF. The CDR3 coding sequence is TGCGCCAGCAGCTTCTCGCCTAGTCAAGGGGGCACAGATACGCAGTATTTT.